Sequencing of this T cell receptor (beta chain) was carried out in a study of blood T cells in healthy people across ages. The germline V and J ends were trimmed by 6 bases and 10 bases, with 25 bases remaining between them. The CDR3 extends over 17 amino acids. The study drew donors from healthy Caucasian individuals in Russia aged about 6 to 95. This clonotype was counted a single time. Primers used in a second PCR of roughly 6 to 11 cycles were a sample-barcoded 5' primer and a J-beta primer mix. TCRdb itself ran the 5' RACE reads through MiXCR, one entry per CDR3 protein. The sample holds just over 800,000 distinct CDR3 sequences, less than 80% seen once.

Sequencing was carried out using blood. This receptor was identified in a man aged 30 to 45 in good health. The chain links TRBV12-3 or TRBV12-4 to TRBJ1-6, with TRBD1 as a possible D gene (5 bases). CDR3: CASSPRGGLVIRSPLHF. The CDR3 bases are TGTGCCAGCAGCCCACGGGGCGGGCTCGTCATTAGATCACCCCTCCACTTT.